One T cell receptor beta chain is described in this entry. Original processing methods: Counts of nucleated cells, estimated from reference gene primer amplification, were obtained. Data came from immunoSEQ multiplex PCR; TCRdb stores just in-frame clones and leaves some out. That table furnishes V, J and clone size, whereas the DNA furnished D and trimming. The sample shows about 62,000 clones, 80% to 90% of them seen only once. V gave up 5 bases and J gave up 4 bases; unmatched junction bases: 4. The CDR3 sequence is 12 residues long. CDR1 is GTSNPN and CDR2 is SVGIG in the germline V gene (reference sequence). The data originate from a study of blood T cell repertoires in COVID-19. Study information: The United States, Italy and Spain provided the acute and convalescent COVID-19 samples.

Seattle participants joined during active infection and were tracked over time. This clonotype was obtained from a woman in her fifties or sixties with COVID-19, enrolled during active disease. The V call is TRBV30, the J call TRBJ1-1; 7 bases line up with TRBD1. The sample comprised peripheral blood. This chain's CDR3 is CAWDRVSTEAFF. CDR3 bases: TGTGCCTGGGACAGGGTGAGCACTGAAGCTTTCTTT.